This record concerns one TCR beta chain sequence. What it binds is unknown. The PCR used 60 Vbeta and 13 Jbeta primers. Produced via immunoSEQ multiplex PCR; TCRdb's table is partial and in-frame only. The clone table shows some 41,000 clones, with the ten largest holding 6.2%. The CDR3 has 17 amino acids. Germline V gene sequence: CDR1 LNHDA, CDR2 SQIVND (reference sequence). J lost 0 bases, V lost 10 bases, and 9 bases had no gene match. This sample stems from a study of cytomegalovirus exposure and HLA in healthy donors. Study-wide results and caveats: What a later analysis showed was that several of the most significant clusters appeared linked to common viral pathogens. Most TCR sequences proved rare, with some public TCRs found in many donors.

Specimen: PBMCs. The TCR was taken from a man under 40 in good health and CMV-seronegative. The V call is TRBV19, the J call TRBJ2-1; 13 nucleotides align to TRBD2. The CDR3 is CAIPGTSGTSSYNEQFF. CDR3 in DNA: TGTGCCATTCCAGGGACTAGCGGGACTAGCTCCTACAATGAGCAGTTCTTC.